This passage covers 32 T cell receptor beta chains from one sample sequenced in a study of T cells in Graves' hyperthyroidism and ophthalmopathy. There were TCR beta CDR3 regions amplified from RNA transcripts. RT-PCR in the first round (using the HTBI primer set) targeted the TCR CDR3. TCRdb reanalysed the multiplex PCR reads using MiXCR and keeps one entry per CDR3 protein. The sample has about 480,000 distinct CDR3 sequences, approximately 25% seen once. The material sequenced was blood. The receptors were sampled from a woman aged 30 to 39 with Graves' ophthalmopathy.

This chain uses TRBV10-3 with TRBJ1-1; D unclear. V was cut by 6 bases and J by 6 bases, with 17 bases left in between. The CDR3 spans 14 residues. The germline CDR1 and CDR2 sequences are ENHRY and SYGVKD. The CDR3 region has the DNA TGTGCCATCAGGAAGATAGGGCCTGAGGCTGAAGCTTTCTTT. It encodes CAIRKIGPEAEAFF.

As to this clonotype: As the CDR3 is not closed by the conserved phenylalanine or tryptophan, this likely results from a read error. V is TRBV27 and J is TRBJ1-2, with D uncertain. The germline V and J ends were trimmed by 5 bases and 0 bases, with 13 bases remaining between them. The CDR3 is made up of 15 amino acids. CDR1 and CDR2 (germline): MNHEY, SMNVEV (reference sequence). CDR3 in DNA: TGTGCCAGCAGTCCCCTTGGGCGGGCTAACTATGGCTACACCGTC. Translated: CASSPLGRANYGYTV.

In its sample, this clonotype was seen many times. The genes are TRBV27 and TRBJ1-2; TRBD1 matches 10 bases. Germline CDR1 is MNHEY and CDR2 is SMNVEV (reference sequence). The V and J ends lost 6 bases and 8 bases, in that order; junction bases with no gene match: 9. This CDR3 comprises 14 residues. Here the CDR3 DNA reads TGTGCCAGCAGAGACAGGGGGCATTTTGGAGGCTACACCTTC. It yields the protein CASRDRGHFGGYTF.

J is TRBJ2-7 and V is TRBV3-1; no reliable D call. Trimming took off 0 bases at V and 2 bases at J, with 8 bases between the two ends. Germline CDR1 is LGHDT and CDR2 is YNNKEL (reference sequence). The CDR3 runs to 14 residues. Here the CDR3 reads CASSQDVSPYEQYF. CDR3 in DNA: TGTGCCAGCAGCCAAGATGTGTCCCCCTACGAGCAGTACTTC.

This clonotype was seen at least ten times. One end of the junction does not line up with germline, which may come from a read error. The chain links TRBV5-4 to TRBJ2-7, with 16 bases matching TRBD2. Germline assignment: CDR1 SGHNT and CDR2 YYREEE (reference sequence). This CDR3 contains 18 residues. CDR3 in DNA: TGTGCCAGCAGTTTGGGACTAGCGGGGGGGCAAGGATCCTACGAGCAGTACTTC. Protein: CASSLGLAGGQGSYEQYF.

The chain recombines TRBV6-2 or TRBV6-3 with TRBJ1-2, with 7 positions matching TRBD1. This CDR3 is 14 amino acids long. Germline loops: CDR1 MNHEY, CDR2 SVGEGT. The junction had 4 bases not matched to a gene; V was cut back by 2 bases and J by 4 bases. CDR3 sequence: CASSYRGTAYGYTF. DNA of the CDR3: TGTGCCAGCAGTTACAGAGGGACAGCCTATGGCTACACCTTC.

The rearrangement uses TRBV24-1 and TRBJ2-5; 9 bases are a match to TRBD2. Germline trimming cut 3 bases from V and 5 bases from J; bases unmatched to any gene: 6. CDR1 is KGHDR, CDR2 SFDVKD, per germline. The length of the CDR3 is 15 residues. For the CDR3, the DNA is TGTGCCACCAGTGATCAGCGGGGGGCAGGGGAGACCCAGTACTTC. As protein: CATSDQRGAGETQYF.

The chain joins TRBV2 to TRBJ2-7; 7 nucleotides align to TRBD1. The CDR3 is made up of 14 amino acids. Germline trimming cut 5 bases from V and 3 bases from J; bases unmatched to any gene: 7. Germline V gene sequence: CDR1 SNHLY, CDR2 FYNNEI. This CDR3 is CASSLGTERYEQYF. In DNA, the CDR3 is TGTGCCAGCAGTCTGGGGACAGAACGCTACGAGCAGTACTTC. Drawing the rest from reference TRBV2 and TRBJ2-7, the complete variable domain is EPEVTQTPSHQVTQMGQEVILRCVPISNHLYFYWYRQILGQKVEFLVSFYNNEISEKSEIFDDQFSVERPDGSNFTLKIRSTKLEDSAMYFCASSLGTERYEQYFGPGTRLTVT.

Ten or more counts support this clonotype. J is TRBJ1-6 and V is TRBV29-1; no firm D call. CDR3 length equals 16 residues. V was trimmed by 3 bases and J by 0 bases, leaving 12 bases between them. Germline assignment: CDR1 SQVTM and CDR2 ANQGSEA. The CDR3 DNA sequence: TGCAGCGTTGATGTGAGGGTTAGCTCCTATAATTCACCCCTCCACTTT. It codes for CSVDVRVSSYNSPLHF.

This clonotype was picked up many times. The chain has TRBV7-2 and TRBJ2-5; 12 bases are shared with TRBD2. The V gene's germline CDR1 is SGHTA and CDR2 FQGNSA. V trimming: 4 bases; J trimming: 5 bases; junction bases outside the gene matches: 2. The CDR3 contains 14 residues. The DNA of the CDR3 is TGTGCCAGCAGCTCGGGGACTAGCGGGGAGACCCAGTACTTC. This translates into CASSSGTSGETQYF.

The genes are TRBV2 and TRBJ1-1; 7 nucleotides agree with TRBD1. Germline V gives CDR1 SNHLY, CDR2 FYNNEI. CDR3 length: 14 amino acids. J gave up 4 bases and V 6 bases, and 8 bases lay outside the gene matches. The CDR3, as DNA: TGTGCCAGCAGGTATACAGGGGTGGTCACTGAAGCTTTCTTT. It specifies CASRYTGVVTEAFF.

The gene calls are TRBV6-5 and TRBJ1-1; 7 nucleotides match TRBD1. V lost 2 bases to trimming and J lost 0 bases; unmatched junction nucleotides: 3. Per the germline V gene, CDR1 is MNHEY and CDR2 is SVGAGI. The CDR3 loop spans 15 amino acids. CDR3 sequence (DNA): TGTGCCAGCAGTTACGCGACAGGGTTGAACACTGAAGCTTTCTTT. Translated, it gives CASSYATGLNTEAFF.

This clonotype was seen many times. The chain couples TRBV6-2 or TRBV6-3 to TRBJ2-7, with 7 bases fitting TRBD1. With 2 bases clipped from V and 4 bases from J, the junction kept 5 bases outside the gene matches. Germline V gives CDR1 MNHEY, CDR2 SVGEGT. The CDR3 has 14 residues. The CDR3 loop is CASSYTWDSYEQYF. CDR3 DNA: TGTGCCAGCAGTTACACGTGGGACAGTTACGAGCAGTACTTC.

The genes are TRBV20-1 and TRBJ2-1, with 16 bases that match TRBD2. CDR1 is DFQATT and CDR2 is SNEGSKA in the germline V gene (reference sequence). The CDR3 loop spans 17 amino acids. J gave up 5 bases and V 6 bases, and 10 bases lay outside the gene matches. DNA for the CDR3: TGCAGTGCCCGCGGGACTAGCGGGGGGGCCGTCGACAATGAGCAGTTCTTC. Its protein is CSARGTSGGAVDNEQFF.

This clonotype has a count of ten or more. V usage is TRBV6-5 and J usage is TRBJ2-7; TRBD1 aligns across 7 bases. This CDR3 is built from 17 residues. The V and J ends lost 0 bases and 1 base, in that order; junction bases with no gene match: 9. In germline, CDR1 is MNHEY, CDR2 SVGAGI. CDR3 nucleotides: TGTGCCAGCAGTTACTCGGACCTGGGACAGCTTTCCTACGAGCAGTACTTC. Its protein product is CASSYSDLGQLSYEQYF.

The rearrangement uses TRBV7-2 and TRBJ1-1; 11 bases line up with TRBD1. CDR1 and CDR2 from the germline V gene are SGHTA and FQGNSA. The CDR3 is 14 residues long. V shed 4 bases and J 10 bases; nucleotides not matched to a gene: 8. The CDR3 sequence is CASSWTGGEVGAFF. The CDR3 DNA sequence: TGTGCCAGCAGCTGGACAGGGGGCGAGGTTGGAGCTTTCTTT.

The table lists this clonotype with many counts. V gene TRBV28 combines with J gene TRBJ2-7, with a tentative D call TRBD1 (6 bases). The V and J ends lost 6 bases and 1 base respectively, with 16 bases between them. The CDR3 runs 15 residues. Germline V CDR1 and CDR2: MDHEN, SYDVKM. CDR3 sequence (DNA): TGTGCCAGCAGGGTTACAGGGACACCATCCTACGAGCAGTACTTC. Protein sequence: CASRVTGTPSYEQYF.

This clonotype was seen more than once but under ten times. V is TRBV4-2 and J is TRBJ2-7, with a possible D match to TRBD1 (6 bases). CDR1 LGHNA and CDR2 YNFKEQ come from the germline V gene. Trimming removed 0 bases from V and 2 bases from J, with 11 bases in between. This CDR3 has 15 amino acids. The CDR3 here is CASSQDYRETYEQYF. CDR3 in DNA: TGTGCCAGCAGCCAAGATTACAGGGAAACCTACGAGCAGTACTTC.

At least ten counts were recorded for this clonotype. The CDR3 DNA is TGCAGTGCTCCGGGGGACACACTTAACTATGGCTACACCTTC. It is translated as CSAPGDTLNYGYTF. The chain recombines TRBV20-1 with TRBJ1-2; TRBD1 might be the D (6 bases). CDR1 is DFQATT and CDR2 is SNEGSKA in the germline V gene (reference sequence). Trimming removed 5 bases from V and 1 base from J, with 14 bases in between. The CDR3 sequence is 14 residues long.

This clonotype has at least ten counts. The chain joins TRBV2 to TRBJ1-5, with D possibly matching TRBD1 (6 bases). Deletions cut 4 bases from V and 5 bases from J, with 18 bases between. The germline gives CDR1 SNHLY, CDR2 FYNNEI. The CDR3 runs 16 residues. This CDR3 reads CASSGPTTGYDQPQHF. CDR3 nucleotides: TGTGCCAGCAGTGGGCCAACCACAGGGTATGATCAGCCCCAGCATTTT.

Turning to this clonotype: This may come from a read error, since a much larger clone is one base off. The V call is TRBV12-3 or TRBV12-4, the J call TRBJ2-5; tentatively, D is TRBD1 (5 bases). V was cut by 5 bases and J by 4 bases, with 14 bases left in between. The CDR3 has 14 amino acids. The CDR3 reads CASSGRVYRETQYF. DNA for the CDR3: TGTGCCAGCAGTGGCAGGGTTTATAGAGAGACCCAGTACTTC.

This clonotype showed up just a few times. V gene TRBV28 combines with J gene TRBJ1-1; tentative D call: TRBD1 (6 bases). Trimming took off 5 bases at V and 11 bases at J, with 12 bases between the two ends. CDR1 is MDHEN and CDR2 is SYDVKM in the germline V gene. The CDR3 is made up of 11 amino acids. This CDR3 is CASSPRGEAFF. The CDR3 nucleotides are TGTGCCAGCAGTCCGAGGGGGGAGGCTTTCTTT.

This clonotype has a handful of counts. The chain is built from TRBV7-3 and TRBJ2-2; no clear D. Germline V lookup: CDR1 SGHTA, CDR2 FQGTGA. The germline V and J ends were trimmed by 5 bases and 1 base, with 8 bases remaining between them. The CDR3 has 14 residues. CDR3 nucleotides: TGTGCCAGCAGCCAATACAGGAACACCGGGGAGCTGTTTTTT. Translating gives CASSQYRNTGELFF.

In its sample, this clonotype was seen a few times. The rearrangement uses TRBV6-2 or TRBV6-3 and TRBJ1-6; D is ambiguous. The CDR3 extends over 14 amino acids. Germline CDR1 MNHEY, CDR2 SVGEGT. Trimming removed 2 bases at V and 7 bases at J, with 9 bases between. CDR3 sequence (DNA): TGTGCCAGCAGTTACGGTCAGCAGAATTCACCCCTCCACTTT. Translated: CASSYGQQNSPLHF.

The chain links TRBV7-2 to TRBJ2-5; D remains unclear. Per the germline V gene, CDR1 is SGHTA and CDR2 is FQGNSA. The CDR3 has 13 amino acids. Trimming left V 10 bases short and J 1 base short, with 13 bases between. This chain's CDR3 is CATRRASQETQYF. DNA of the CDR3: TGTGCCACCAGAAGGGCCTCCCAAGAGACCCAGTACTTC.

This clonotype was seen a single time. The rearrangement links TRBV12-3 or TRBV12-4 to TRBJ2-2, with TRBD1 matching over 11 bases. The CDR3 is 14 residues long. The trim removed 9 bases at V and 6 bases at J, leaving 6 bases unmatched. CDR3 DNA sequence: TGTGCCAGTGTAAGGACAGGGGGCGCCGGGGAGCTGTTTTTT. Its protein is CASVRTGGAGELFF.

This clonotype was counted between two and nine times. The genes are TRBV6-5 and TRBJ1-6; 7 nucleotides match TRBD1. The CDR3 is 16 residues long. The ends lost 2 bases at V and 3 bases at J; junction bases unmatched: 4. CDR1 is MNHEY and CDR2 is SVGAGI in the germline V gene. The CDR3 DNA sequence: TGTGCCAGCAGTTACCCGACAGGGCTCTATAATTCACCCCTCCACTTT. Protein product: CASSYPTGLYNSPLHF.

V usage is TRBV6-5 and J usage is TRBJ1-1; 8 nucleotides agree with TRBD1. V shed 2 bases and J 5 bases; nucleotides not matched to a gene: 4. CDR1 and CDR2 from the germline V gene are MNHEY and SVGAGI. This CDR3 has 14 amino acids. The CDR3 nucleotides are TGTGCCAGCAGTTACGACAGGACAGGGACTGAAGCTTTCTTT. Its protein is CASSYDRTGTEAFF.

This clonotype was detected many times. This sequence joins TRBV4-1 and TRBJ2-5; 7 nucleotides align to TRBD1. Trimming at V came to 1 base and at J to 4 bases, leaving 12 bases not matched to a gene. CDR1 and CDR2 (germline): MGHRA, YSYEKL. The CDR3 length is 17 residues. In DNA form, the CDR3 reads TGCGCCAGCAGCCAAGGTCCGGGCGACAGGGCGGGAGAGACCCAGTACTTC. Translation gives CASSQGPGDRAGETQYF.

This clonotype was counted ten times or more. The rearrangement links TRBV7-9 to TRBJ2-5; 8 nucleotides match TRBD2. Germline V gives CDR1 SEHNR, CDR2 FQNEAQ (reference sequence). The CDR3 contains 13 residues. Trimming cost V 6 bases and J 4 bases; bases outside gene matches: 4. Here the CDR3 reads CASRGTSGETQYF. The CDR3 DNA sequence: TGTGCCAGCAGAGGGACTAGTGGAGAGACCCAGTACTTC.

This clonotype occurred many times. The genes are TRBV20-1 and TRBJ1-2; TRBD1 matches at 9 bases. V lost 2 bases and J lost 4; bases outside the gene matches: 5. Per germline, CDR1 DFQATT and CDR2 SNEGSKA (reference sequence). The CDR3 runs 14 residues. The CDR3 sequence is CSARNRGQGYGYTF. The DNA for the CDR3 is TGCAGTGCTAGAAATAGGGGACAGGGCTATGGCTACACCTTC.

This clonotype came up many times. The CDR3 DNA sequence: TGTGCCAGCAGCGGATCAGGGACTGGAAACACCATATATTTT. Encoded protein: CASSGSGTGNTIYF. The chain employs TRBV7-9 and TRBJ1-3, with TRBD1 as a possible D gene (5 bases). Between the trimmed V and J ends, which lost 5 bases and 2 bases, there was a span of 10 bases. Germline V gene lookup returns CDR1 SEHNR and CDR2 FQNEAQ (reference sequence). The CDR3 contains 14 residues.